This is a list of T cell receptor beta chains from one sample in a study of blood T cell repertoires in COVID-19. Sequenced by immunoSEQ multiplex PCR; TCRdb stores in-frame clones only, minus some. The profile shows about 240,000 clones, about 86% of them singletons. Sequenced: peripheral blood. The source is a woman aged 80 or over with acute or convalescent COVID-19. Each CDR3 is given with its conserved first and last residue. The D gene is left open where the match is weak. Part of the rows lack a size; the others show once, few, many or a class for expanded clones.

abundance: .
d_gene: TRBD2
j_gene: TRBJ2-4
v_gene: TRBV2
CDR3aa: CASSEAGAGGGKNIQYF
CDR3nt: TGTGCCAGCAGTGAAGCTGGCGCGGGGGGCGGCAAAAACATTCAGTACTTC

abundance: .
d_gene: .
j_gene: TRBJ1-2
v_gene: TRBV28
CDR3aa: CASSPYQDWFGYTF
CDR3nt: TGTGCCAGCAGCCCTTATCAGGACTGGTTCGGCTACACCTTC

abundance: once
d_gene: .
j_gene: TRBJ2-4
v_gene: TRBV5-4
CDR3aa: CASSLAGGTAKNIQYF
CDR3nt: TGTGCCAGCAGCTTGGCGGGGGGCACTGCCAAAAACATTCAGTACTTC

abundance: .
d_gene: TRBD1
j_gene: TRBJ2-5
v_gene: TRBV19
CDR3aa: CASSSRDRGWRETQYF
CDR3nt: TGTGCCAGTAGTTCCCGGGACAGGGGATGGAGAGAGACCCAGTACTTC

abundance: .
d_gene: .
j_gene: TRBJ1-3
v_gene: TRBV10-3
CDR3aa: CAISVGTSSGNTIYF
CDR3nt: TGTGCCATCAGTGTGGGCACAAGCTCTGGAAACACCATATATTTT

abundance: once
d_gene: TRBD2
j_gene: TRBJ2-3
v_gene: TRBV5-1
CDR3aa: CASSLGGLANTDTQYF
CDR3nt: TGCGCCAGCAGCTTGGGTGGACTAGCTAACACAGATACGCAGTATTTT

abundance: .
d_gene: TRBD1
j_gene: TRBJ2-1
v_gene: TRBV28
CDR3aa: CASRSQGLDEQFF
CDR3nt: TGTGCCAGCAGGTCACAGGGGCTCGATGAGCAGTTCTTC

abundance: .
d_gene: .
j_gene: TRBJ1-3
v_gene: TRBV6-6
CDR3aa: CASLNSISGNTIYF
CDR3nt: TGTGCCAGCCTGAACTCGATCTCTGGAAACACCATATATTTT

abundance: .
d_gene: .
j_gene: TRBJ1-6
v_gene: TRBV4-1
CDR3aa: CASSQGTLPNYNSPLHF
CDR3nt: TGCGCCAGCAGCCAAGGCACTCTACCCAATTATAATTCACCCCTCCACTTT

abundance: .
d_gene: TRBD2
j_gene: TRBJ2-3
v_gene: TRBV4-1
CDR3aa: CASSQDEDSGGGNTQYF
CDR3nt: TGCGCCAGCAGCCAAGATGAGGATAGCGGGGGGGGAAATACGCAGTATTTT

abundance: .
d_gene: .
j_gene: TRBJ2-5
v_gene: TRBV9
CDR3aa: CASSVAGLGNKETQYF
CDR3nt: TGTGCCAGCAGCGTAGCAGGACTTGGGAACAAAGAGACCCAGTACTTC

abundance: .
d_gene: .
j_gene: TRBJ2-7
v_gene: TRBV12-3/TRBV12-4
CDR3aa: CASSSLQGNEQYF
CDR3nt: TGTGCCAGCAGTTCCCTACAGGGCAACGAGCAGTACTTC

abundance: .
d_gene: .
j_gene: TRBJ1-1
v_gene: TRBV5-1
CDR3aa: CASSRGGNGEGAFF
CDR3nt: TGCGCCAGCAGCCGCGGGGGGAATGGAGAAGGGGCTTTCTTT

abundance: .
d_gene: TRBD1
j_gene: TRBJ1-5
v_gene: TRBV9
CDR3aa: CASSPGTETNQPQHF
CDR3nt: TGTGCCAGCAGCCCAGGGACAGAAACAAATCAGCCCCAGCATTTT

abundance: .
d_gene: .
j_gene: TRBJ1-2
v_gene: TRBV14
CDR3aa: CASSQDTNYGYTF
CDR3nt: TGTGCCAGCAGCCAAGACACTAACTATGGCTACACCTTC

abundance: .
d_gene: TRBD1
j_gene: TRBJ1-5
v_gene: TRBV6-6
CDR3aa: CASSRQGAAQPQHF
CDR3nt: TGTGCCAGCAGCCGACAGGGGGCGGCTCAGCCCCAGCATTTT

abundance: .
d_gene: .
j_gene: TRBJ2-5
v_gene: TRBV11-2
CDR3aa: CASSLGRETQYF
CDR3nt: TGTGCCAGCAGCTTAGGTCGAGAGACCCAGTACTTC

abundance: .
d_gene: TRBD1
j_gene: TRBJ2-1
v_gene: TRBV5-4
CDR3aa: CASSVVQGADEQFF
CDR3nt: TGTGCCAGCAGCGTTGTACAGGGGGCGGATGAGCAGTTCTTC

abundance: .
d_gene: .
j_gene: TRBJ2-2
v_gene: TRBV6-2/TRBV6-3
CDR3aa: CASSYATKRPGELFF
CDR3nt: TGTGCCAGCAGTTACGCGACTAAAAGGCCCGGGGAGCTGTTTTTT

abundance: .
d_gene: TRBD1
j_gene: TRBJ1-1
v_gene: TRBV6-5
CDR3aa: CASKKGQSNTEAFF
CDR3nt: TGTGCCAGCAAAAAGGGACAGTCGAACACTGAAGCTTTCTTT

abundance: .
d_gene: .
j_gene: TRBJ2-3
v_gene: TRBV6-5
CDR3aa: CASSPPGTDTQYF
CDR3nt: TGTGCCAGCAGTCCCCCCGGCACAGATACGCAGTATTTT

abundance: .
d_gene: TRBD1
j_gene: TRBJ2-7
v_gene: TRBV5-1
CDR3aa: CASSTGTGKGEQYF
CDR3nt: TGCGCCAGCAGCACCGGGACAGGGAAAGGCGAGCAGTACTTC

abundance: .
d_gene: .
j_gene: TRBJ1-2
v_gene: TRBV20-1
CDR3aa: CSARDAEGYTF
CDR3nt: TGCAGTGCTAGAGATGCGGAGGGCTACACCTTC

abundance: .
d_gene: .
j_gene: TRBJ2-6
v_gene: TRBV4-1
CDR3aa: CASSQDPQTGSAGANVLTF
CDR3nt: TGCGCCAGCAGCCAAGATCCCCAGACAGGATCGGCTGGGGCCAACGTCCTGACTTTC

abundance: .
d_gene: .
j_gene: TRBJ1-6
v_gene: TRBV23-1
CDR3aa: CASSHHRGGRDVGGNSPLHF
CDR3nt: TGCGCCAGCAGTCACCACCGCGGGGGTAGGGATGTAGGAGGGAATTCACCCCTCCACTTT

abundance: few
d_gene: .
j_gene: TRBJ1-4
v_gene: TRBV2
CDR3aa: CASSEKLLNEKLFF
CDR3nt: TGTGCCAGCAGTGAAAAGTTACTTAATGAAAAACTGTTTTTT

abundance: .
d_gene: TRBD1
j_gene: TRBJ2-7
v_gene: TRBV18
CDR3aa: CASSPAGTGISYEQYF
CDR3nt: TGTGCCAGCTCACCAGCCGGGACAGGGATCTCCTACGAGCAGTACTTC

abundance: .
d_gene: .
j_gene: TRBJ1-5
v_gene: TRBV15
CDR3aa: CATSRDGGYSNQPQHF
CDR3nt: TGTGCCACCAGCAGAGATGGAGGGTATAGCAATCAGCCCCAGCATTTT

abundance: .
d_gene: TRBD1
j_gene: TRBJ1-2
v_gene: TRBV24-1
CDR3aa: CATSDPATGRYGYTF
CDR3nt: TGTGCCACCAGTGACCCTGCGACAGGGCGCTATGGCTACACCTTC

abundance: .
d_gene: .
j_gene: TRBJ1-1
v_gene: TRBV24-1
CDR3aa: CATSRGTEAFF
CDR3nt: TGTGCCACCAGCAGAGGGACTGAAGCTTTCTTT

abundance: many
d_gene: TRBD2
j_gene: TRBJ2-3
v_gene: TRBV4-1
CDR3aa: CASSQDRGGARDTQYF
CDR3nt: TGCGCCAGCAGCCAAGATCGCGGGGGGGCCAGAGATACGCAGTATTTT

abundance: .
d_gene: .
j_gene: TRBJ2-7
v_gene: TRBV6-4
CDR3aa: CASRQRPYEQYF
CDR3nt: TGTGCCAGCAGGCAGCGGCCCTACGAGCAGTACTTC

abundance: once
d_gene: .
j_gene: TRBJ1-6
v_gene: TRBV18
CDR3aa: CASSPDSNSPLHF
CDR3nt: TGTGCCAGCTCACCCGACAGCAATTCACCCCTCCACTTT

abundance: .
d_gene: .
j_gene: TRBJ1-6
v_gene: TRBV28
CDR3aa: CASSLGTSRGSFNSPLHF
CDR3nt: TGTGCCAGCAGTTTAGGTACGAGCCGTGGGAGCTTTAATTCACCCCTCCACTTT

abundance: .
d_gene: .
j_gene: TRBJ2-7
v_gene: TRBV4-1
CDR3aa: CASSQDWGHEQYF
CDR3nt: TGCGCCAGCAGCCAAGATTGGGGCCACGAGCAGTACTTC

abundance: few
d_gene: TRBD1
j_gene: TRBJ1-4
v_gene: TRBV5-6
CDR3aa: CASSQGTGWTNEKLFF
CDR3nt: TGTGCCAGCAGCCAAGGGACAGGGTGGACTAATGAAAAACTGTTTTTT

abundance: .
d_gene: TRBD2
j_gene: TRBJ2-2
v_gene: TRBV7-9
CDR3aa: CASTRLAGGTGELFF
CDR3nt: TGTGCCAGCACCCGACTAGCGGGTGGCACCGGGGAGCTGTTTTTT

abundance: .
d_gene: .
j_gene: TRBJ2-7
v_gene: TRBV18
CDR3aa: CASSPGRSSYEQYF
CDR3nt: TGTGCCAGCTCACCAGGGAGGAGCTCCTACGAGCAGTACTTC

abundance: .
d_gene: .
j_gene: TRBJ1-2
v_gene: TRBV15
CDR3aa: CATSRWGGGYGYTF
CDR3nt: TGTGCCACCAGCAGATGGGGGGGTGGCTATGGCTACACCTTC